The 24 T cell receptor beta chains in this list originate from one sample, sequenced in a study of liver allograft versus peripheral blood T cells. Overall study context: The authors compared T cell receptor repertoires in transplanted livers with those in the peripheral blood of recipients.

TCRdb reprocessed the reads with MiXCR, giving one entry per CDR3 protein. The profile shows 7,000 to 9,000 distinct CDR3 sequences, more than 15% of them singletons. The receptors here all came from a human patient who had a liver transplant. T cells may partly derive from the graft donor.

This clonotype has a handful of counts. V gene TRBV15 combines with J gene TRBJ2-7; 11 bases fit TRBD1. The CDR3 consists of 16 residues. J was trimmed by 5 bases and V by 0 bases; bases with no gene match: 6. Per germline, CDR1 LNHNV and CDR2 YYDKDF (reference sequence). In nucleotides, the CDR3 is TGTGCCACCAGCAGAGATATCCGGACAGGGGGCCACGAGCAGTACTTC. Its protein is CATSRDIRTGGHEQYF.

By proportion, this clonotype is medium-sized. This chain connects TRBV14 to TRBJ1-6; D is ambiguous. This CDR3 comprises 15 residues. V lost 4 bases and J lost 9, with 16 bases in between. Germline assignment: CDR1 SGHDN and CDR2 FVKESK. The CDR3 DNA follows: TGTGCCAGCAGCCGCCGACGGACGGGTGGTTCACCCCTCCACTTT. Its translation is CASSRRRTGGSPLHF. The full variable domain, in which reference TRBV14 and TRBJ1-6 provide the parts outside the CDR3, is EAGVTQFPSHSVIEKGQTVTLRCDPISGHDNLYWYRRVMGKEIKFLLHFVKESKQDESGMPNNRFLAERTGGTYSTLKVQPAELEDSGVYFCASSRRRTGGSPLHFGNGTRLTVT.

This clonotype was counted ten times or more. The genes are TRBV6-2 or TRBV6-3 and TRBJ2-7, with D hard to call. Germline V gene lookup returns CDR1 MNHEY and CDR2 SVGEGT. The CDR3 runs 17 residues. The V end was cut by 6 bases, the J end by 3 bases, with 24 bases between. CDR3 in DNA: TGTGCCAGCAGCAGCGTGCGTTTTAGTGAGCCGAACTACGAGCAGTACTTC. It codes for CASSSVRFSEPNYEQYF.

This clonotype is medium-sized in the sample. The chain uses TRBV10-3 and TRBJ1-3; D call uncertain. The V end was cut by 10 bases, the J end by 0 bases, with 10 bases between. Germline assignment: CDR1 ENHRY and CDR2 SYGVKD. The CDR3 extends over 13 amino acids. CDR3 DNA: TGTGCCACGAAGGATCTCTCTGGAAACACCATATATTTT. This gives the protein CATKDLSGNTIYF.

This clonotype is medium-sized. The rearrangement uses TRBV6-5 and TRBJ2-1; D is uncertain. The CDR3 consists of 12 residues. Trimming shortened V by 5 bases and J by 10 bases, and 12 bases separated the two germline ends. The V gene's germline CDR1 is MNHEY and CDR2 SVGAGI. The CDR3 region has the DNA TGTGCCAGCAGTAGTAGGGTGCACGAGCAGTTCTTC. This translates into CASSSRVHEQFF.

This clonotype ranks as medium-sized. This rearrangement joins TRBV5-4 to TRBJ1-2; D remains ambiguous. This CDR3 region has 12 residues. Trimming shortened V by 0 bases and J by 6 bases, and 6 bases separated the two germline ends. Germline V gives CDR1 SGHNT, CDR2 YYREEE (reference sequence). CDR3 loop: CASSLEGNGYTF. CDR3 DNA: TGTGCCAGCAGCTTGGAAGGGAATGGCTACACCTTC.

By frequency in the sample, this clonotype is medium-sized. The chain uses TRBV6-6 and TRBJ2-3; 9 bases line up with TRBD2. Germline-derived CDR1 and CDR2 are MNHNY and SVGAGI (reference sequence). The CDR3 has 16 amino acids. V lost 5 bases, J lost 3 bases, and 9 bases stayed unmatched. The DNA of the CDR3 is TGTGCCAGCAGTCTGGTAGCGGGAGAAGGGACAGATACGCAGTATTTT. Its translation: CASSLVAGEGTDTQYF.

This clonotype was counted many times. This chain uses TRBV7-2 with TRBJ1-1, with D possibly being TRBD1 (5 bases). The CDR3 extends over 14 amino acids. Germline V gene lookup returns CDR1 SGHTA and CDR2 FQGNSA. Trimming stripped 6 bases from V and 5 bases from J, with 16 bases between. The CDR3 loop is CASSHLGVPTEAFF. CDR3 sequence (DNA): TGTGCCAGCAGTCACCTGGGGGTCCCGACTGAAGCTTTCTTT.

Relative to its sample, this clonotype is medium-sized. The J gene is TRBJ1-2, the V gene TRBV28, with D tentatively TRBD1 (6 bases). CDR3 length: 14 amino acids. Germline values: CDR1 MDHEN, CDR2 SYDVKM. The ends were cut back, 10 bases at V and 10 bases at J, with 25 bases in the middle. CDR3: CATLLQGIRANYTF. DNA of the CDR3: TGTGCCACCCTGCTACAGGGAATAAGGGCGAACTACACCTTC.

Sample share makes this clonotype medium-sized (0.01 to 0.1%). The chain joins TRBV19 to TRBJ1-6; weak D call: TRBD1 (5 bases). Germline V gene lookup returns CDR1 LNHDA and CDR2 SQIVND (reference sequence). Between the trimmed V and J ends, which lost 4 bases and 8 bases, there was a span of 12 bases. This CDR3 has 14 amino acids. The CDR3 region has the DNA TGTGCCAGTAGTAGGCCGGGGGGTGATTCACCCCTCCACTTT. Encoded protein: CASSRPGGDSPLHF.

This clonotype has at least ten counts. This chain uses TRBV20-1 with TRBJ2-2, with D possibly matching TRBD2 (8 bases). V lost 6 bases and J lost 4, with 15 bases in between. This CDR3 spans 14 amino acids. Per germline, CDR1 DFQATT and CDR2 SNEGSKA (reference sequence). The CDR3 loop reads CSAGRGQPTGELFF. The CDR3 bases are TGCAGTGCCGGGAGGGGACAGCCCACCGGGGAGCTGTTTTTT.

This clonotype has more than one count but fewer than ten. This rearrangement joins TRBV19 to TRBJ1-1, with D possibly being TRBD1 (5 bases). The length of the CDR3 is 13 residues. Germline CDR1 and CDR2: LNHDA and SQIVND (reference sequence). V was clipped by 6 bases and J by 3 bases, with 11 bases between them. CDR3 region: CASRDNSYTEAFF. The CDR3 nucleotides read TGTGCCAGTAGGGACAATAGTTACACTGAAGCTTTCTTT.

This clonotype is medium-sized within its sample. The rearrangement links TRBV6-5 to TRBJ1-2; possible D gene TRBD1, 5 bases. V shed 5 bases and J shed 7 bases, with 20 bases lying between them. Germline V CDR1 and CDR2: MNHEY, SVGAGI. The CDR3 is 15 amino acids. This CDR3 is CASSQPGPKFFGYTF. CDR3 bases: TGTGCCAGCAGTCAACCGGGACCCAAGTTTTTTGGCTACACCTTC.

Concerning this clonotype itself: A much larger clone differs by one base, so this may be a read error. Because it lacks the conserved phenylalanine or tryptophan at the end, this CDR3 is likely a read error. DNA for the CDR3: TGTGCCAGCAGTTACAGGCAGGAGAGCTACGAGCAGTACTTA. The encoded protein is CASSYRQESYEQYL. The chain combines TRBV6-2 or TRBV6-3 with TRBJ2-7; no clear D. CDR1 is MNHEY and CDR2 is SVGEGT in the germline V gene. This CDR3 contains 14 residues. V lost 2 bases and J lost 3, with 11 bases in between.

The chain links TRBV20-1 to TRBJ1-1; D unclear. The CDR3 runs 13 residues. Deletions cut 6 bases from V and 4 bases from J, with 15 bases between. Germline CDR1 and CDR2: DFQATT and SNEGSKA (reference sequence). Here the CDR3 DNA reads TGCAGTGCAAACTACAGAACCCGCACTGAAGCTTTCTTT. It codes for CSANYRTRTEAFF.

The rearrangement joins TRBV7-2 to TRBJ1-1, with unresolved D. This CDR3 has 16 amino acids. Trimming took 1 base from V and 0 from J, leaving 12 bases between them. Germline V gene sequence: CDR1 SGHTA, CDR2 FQGNSA. The CDR3 DNA reads as TGTGCCAGCAGCTTAGTAGGTCATACCTTGAACACTGAAGCTTTCTTT. Translation: CASSLVGHTLNTEAFF.

By sample share, this clonotype is medium-sized. The rearrangement joins TRBV7-2 to TRBJ1-4; 7 nucleotides line up with TRBD1. V was pared by 1 base and J by 7 bases, with 12 bases of the junction left unmatched. CDR1 is SGHTA, CDR2 FQGNSA, per germline. The CDR3 consists of 17 residues. The CDR3: CASSLGVGVRGFEKLFF. In nucleotides, the CDR3 is TGTGCCAGCAGCTTAGGAGTGGGGGTCAGGGGGTTTGAAAAACTGTTTTTT.

This clonotype was recorded many times. V usage is TRBV28 and J usage is TRBJ2-4; the D gene is possibly TRBD1 (6 bases). V was cut by 5 bases and J by 0 bases, with 8 bases left in between. The CDR3 totals 14 residues. From germline, CDR1 is MDHEN and CDR2 SYDVKM. As DNA, the CDR3 is TGTGCCAGCAGTCCAGGGGCAGCCAAAAACATTCAGTACTTC. It specifies CASSPGAAKNIQYF.

The V and J genes are TRBV3-1 and TRBJ2-7, with D perhaps matching TRBD1 or TRBD2 (5 bases each). CDR3 length: 16 residues. The V and J ends lost 3 bases and 0 bases respectively, with 15 bases between them. Germline CDR1 is LGHDT and CDR2 is YNNKEL (reference sequence). The CDR3, as DNA: TGTGCCAGCAGCCACAGTCCGGGACGGAGCTCCTACGAGCAGTACTTC. It specifies CASSHSPGRSSYEQYF.

Details on this clonotype: A read error may explain this, as a much larger clone is one base away. V gene TRBV20-1 combines with J gene TRBJ1-2, with unresolved D. V lost 0 bases and J lost 12, with 17 bases in between. Germline lookup yields CDR1 DFQATT and CDR2 SNEGSKA (reference sequence). The CDR3 has 13 residues. The CDR3 spells CSARDRRTGSDTF. CDR3 DNA: TGCAGTGCTAGAGATCGCAGGACGGGAAGCGACACCTTC.

This clonotype counts as medium-sized. The chain has TRBV19 and TRBJ2-1; tentative D call: TRBD2 (5 bases). The CDR3 totals 16 residues. The V gene's germline CDR1 is LNHDA and CDR2 SQIVND (reference sequence). V was pared by 4 bases and J by 4 bases, with 17 bases between. The CDR3 region is CASSRGWRASYNEQFF. Here the CDR3 DNA reads TGTGCCAGTAGTAGAGGGTGGCGGGCTAGTTACAATGAGCAGTTCTTC.

This clonotype was counted a few times. This sequence joins TRBV20-1 and TRBJ2-3; 7 nucleotides match TRBD2. V shed 3 bases and J 6 bases; nucleotides not matched to a gene: 12. This CDR3 contains 15 residues. CDR1 and CDR2 (germline): DFQATT, SNEGSKA (reference sequence). The CDR3 region has the DNA TGCAGTGCTAGTCCCCCCGTCGGGCGGGGGGATACGCAGTATTTT. Translated: CSASPPVGRGDTQYF.

The genes are TRBV29-1 and TRBJ2-1; 9 bases line up with TRBD1. This CDR3 spans 13 amino acids. Trimming removed 7 bases from V and 9 bases from J; junction bases left unmatched: 10. Germline V gene sequence: CDR1 SQVTM, CDR2 ANQGSEA. The CDR3 is CSAGDRALTEQFF. CDR3 bases: TGCAGCGCTGGGGACAGGGCGTTGACTGAGCAGTTCTTC.

This clonotype was detected a few times. The CDR3 region is CASSYLGETEAFF. DNA of the CDR3: TGTGCCAGCAGTTACTTAGGAGAAACTGAAGCTTTCTTT. This chain connects TRBV6-2 or TRBV6-3 to TRBJ1-1; D uncertain. V dropped 1 base and J dropped 5 bases, with 8 bases sitting between them. This CDR3 spans 13 amino acids. Germline V CDR1 and CDR2: MNHEY, SVGEGT.